These 24 T cell receptor beta chains originate from one sample sequenced in a study of T cell responses to AZD1222 COVID-19 vaccine. TCRdb keeps only in-frame clones here, not all; method: immunoSEQ multiplex PCR. The sample includes about 120,000 clones, less than 95% of them seen just once. This specimen consisted of peripheral blood, obtained on day 0 of AZD1222 vaccination. Receptors were obtained from an adult in good health.

V usage is TRBV6-5 and J usage is TRBJ1-4; a weak D match, TRBD1 (5 bases). Germline CDR1 MNHEY, CDR2 SVGAGI. Deletions cut 1 base from V and 6 bases from J, with 9 bases between. The CDR3 has 14 amino acids. Here the CDR3 reads CASSYYRTDEKLFF. For the CDR3, the DNA is TGTGCCAGCAGTTACTACAGGACGGATGAAAAACTGTTTTTT.

The V gene is TRBV5-1, the J gene TRBJ2-3; D is unresolved. CDR1 is SGHRS and CDR2 is YFSETQ in the germline V gene. This CDR3 region has 14 residues. With 5 bases removed from V and 0 bases from J, the gap between germline ends came to 10 bases. CDR3 coding DNA: TGCGCCAGCAGTAGGATGACGAGCACAGATACGCAGTATTTT. Amino acid sequence: CASSRMTSTDTQYF.

CDR3 sequence: CASGGAGANVLTF. CDR3 bases: TGTGCCAGCGGGGGTGCTGGGGCCAACGTCCTGACTTTC. V gene TRBV3-1 (or the pseudogene TRBV3-2) combines with J gene TRBJ2-6; D tentatively reads TRBD1 or TRBD2 (5 bases each). CDR3 length: 13 residues. Trimming left V 8 bases short and J 2 bases short, with 7 bases between. Germline V gene lookup returns CDR1 LGHDT and CDR2 YNNKEL (reference sequence).

CDR3 bases: TGTGCCAGCTCTATAAGGGATACGCAGTATTTT. This gives the protein CASSIRDTQYF. This sequence joins TRBV19 and TRBJ2-3, with no clear D. This CDR3 is 11 amino acids long. V lost 9 bases and J 6 bases, leaving 10 bases between the germline ends. Germline V gene lookup returns CDR1 LNHDA and CDR2 SQIVND (reference sequence).

The J gene is TRBJ2-7, the V gene TRBV9, with no clear D. V was pared by 4 bases and J by 7 bases, with 15 bases between. The germline V gene has CDR1 SGDLS and CDR2 YYNGEE. The CDR3 totals 13 residues. The DNA for the CDR3 is TGTGCCAGCAGCCTAGGAAACGCCGGGGAGCAGTACTTC. Encoded protein: CASSLGNAGEQYF.

The chain uses TRBV28 and TRBJ1-2; D remains ambiguous. Trimming took 7 bases from V and 4 from J, leaving 10 bases between them. Looked up from germline, CDR1 is MDHEN and CDR2 is SYDVKM. The CDR3 consists of 12 residues. The CDR3 nucleotides read TGTGCCAGCACCACCCCCCCCTATGGCTACACCTTC. This translates into CASTTPPYGYTF.

The chain recombines TRBV6-5 with TRBJ1-2; D call uncertain. The CDR3 sequence is 12 residues long. Trimming stripped 7 bases from V and 7 bases from J, with 13 bases between. The V gene's germline CDR1 is MNHEY and CDR2 SVGAGI. The CDR3: CASTSGFGGYTF. CDR3 nucleotides: TGTGCCAGCACCTCGGGGTTCGGTGGCTACACCTTC.

This clone came up once. The chain couples TRBV7-2 to TRBJ1-1, with 8 nucleotides matching TRBD1. Per the germline V gene, CDR1 is SGHTA and CDR2 is FQGNSA. The length of the CDR3 is 14 residues. V shed 3 bases and J 10 bases; nucleotides not matched to a gene: 10. The CDR3 loop is CASSLTPGQDGAFF. CDR3 in DNA: TGTGCCAGCAGCTTGACCCCGGGACAGGATGGAGCTTTCTTT.

This chain links TRBV7-6 with TRBJ2-1; D gene ambiguous. Germline V CDR1 and CDR2: SGHVS, FNYEAQ. Trimming removed 6 bases at V and 2 bases at J, with 5 bases between. The CDR3 is 12 amino acids. The CDR3 DNA reads TGTGCCAGCAGTATGCCCTACAATGAGCAGTTCTTC. This translates into CASSMPYNEQFF.

The gene calls are TRBV25-1 and TRBJ2-5; TRBD1 is a possible D gene (6 bases). The CDR3 runs to 14 residues. Germline CDR1 is MGHDK and CDR2 is SYGVNS. Between the trimmed V and J ends, which lost 5 bases and 2 bases, there was a span of 12 bases. CDR3 DNA: TGTGCCAGCAGTTACACAGGGATTCAAGAGACCCAGTACTTC. Its protein is CASSYTGIQETQYF.

V is TRBV15 and J is TRBJ2-3, with 7 bases identical to TRBD2. CDR1 is LNHNV and CDR2 is YYDKDF in the germline V gene (reference sequence). This CDR3 contains 16 residues. V lost 1 base and J lost 1; bases outside the gene matches: 5. CDR3 in DNA: TGTGCCACCAGCAGAGTGACGGGGAGGGGCACAGATACGCAGTATTTT. Its translation is CATSRVTGRGTDTQYF.

V usage is TRBV27 and J usage is TRBJ2-1; no clear D. Per germline, CDR1 MNHEY and CDR2 SMNVEV (reference sequence). The CDR3 sequence is 12 residues long. V lost 6 bases and J lost 6, with 9 bases in between. The CDR3, as DNA: TGTGCCAGCAGCCTTTTGGGCAATGAGCAGTTCTTC. This encodes CASSLLGNEQFF.

CDR3 sequence: CASSYASGQAYEQYF. CDR3 DNA: TGTGCCAGCAGTTACGCGTCAGGTCAGGCTTACGAGCAGTACTTC. The rearrangement links TRBV6-5 to TRBJ2-7; D is undetermined. The CDR3 has 15 residues. Trimming stripped 2 bases from V and 4 bases from J, with 15 bases between. Germline V CDR1 and CDR2: MNHEY, SVGAGI.

V is TRBV5-4 and J is TRBJ1-2; 11 bases match TRBD1. Germline-derived CDR1 and CDR2 are SGHNT and YYREEE (reference sequence). The CDR3 has 15 amino acids. J gave up 4 bases and V 4 bases, and 6 bases lay outside the gene matches. The CDR3 region has the DNA TGTGCCAGCAGCACGGACAGGGGGCAAATCTATGGCTACACCTTC. This gives the protein CASSTDRGQIYGYTF.

The rearrangement uses TRBV7-6 and TRBJ1-1, with unresolved D. Trimming took 5 bases from V and 0 from J, leaving 7 bases between them. Germline CDR1 and CDR2: SGHVS and FNYEAQ. This CDR3 has 13 amino acids. CDR3 in amino acids: CASSLRMNTEAFF. CDR3 DNA sequence: TGTGCCAGCAGCCTCCGTATGAACACTGAAGCTTTCTTT.

This sequence joins TRBV7-6 and TRBJ1-1; 8 bases agree with TRBD1. The junction had 1 base not matched to a gene; V was cut back by 3 bases and J by 1 base. CDR3 size: 14 residues. Germline CDR1 is SGHVS and CDR2 is FNYEAQ. This CDR3 is CASSFQGANTEAFF. The CDR3 DNA reads as TGTGCCAGCAGCTTCCAGGGGGCGAACACTGAAGCTTTCTTT. The full variable domain, with the rest looked up from reference TRBV7-6 and TRBJ1-1, is GAGVSQSPRYKVTKRGQDVALRCDPISGHVSLYWYRQALGQGPEFLTYFNYEAQQDKSGLPNDRFSAERPEGSISTLTIQRTEQRDSAMYRCASSFQGANTEAFFGQGTRLTVV.

This clone has a handful of counts. The genes are TRBV28 and TRBJ2-6, with D unclear. CDR3 length: 13 amino acids. Germline V gene sequence: CDR1 MDHEN, CDR2 SYDVKM. Between the trimmed V and J ends, which lost 7 bases and 0 bases, there was a span of 4 bases. CDR3 DNA: TGTGCCAGCACGGCCTCTGGGGCCAACGTCCTGACTTTC. Translating gives CASTASGANVLTF.

This clone has just one count. This CDR3 reads CSARGPYGYTF. The CDR3 coding sequence is TGCAGTGCTAGAGGTCCGTATGGCTACACCTTC. The chain uses TRBV20-1 and TRBJ1-2, with no clear D. In germline, CDR1 is DFQATT, CDR2 SNEGSKA (reference sequence). V was cut by 1 base and J by 5 bases, with 5 bases left in between. The CDR3 spans 11 residues.

This chain uses TRBV7-9 with TRBJ2-7; 12 bases agree with TRBD1. This CDR3 is built from 15 residues. Trimming took 5 bases from V and 2 from J; bases not matched to a gene: 4. Germline CDR1 is SEHNR and CDR2 is FQNEAQ (reference sequence). The CDR3 spells CASSPGQGATYEQYF. CDR3 bases: TGTGCCAGCAGCCCGGGACAGGGGGCGACCTACGAGCAGTACTTC.

V and J are TRBV6-2 or TRBV6-3 and TRBJ1-1; TRBD1 might be the D (5 bases). CDR1 is MNHEY, CDR2 SVGEGT, per germline. Between the trimmed V and J ends, which lost 5 bases and 1 base, there was a span of 17 bases. CDR3 length equals 16 residues. In DNA form, the CDR3 reads TGTGCCAGCAGTCAAGGGGTTGGCAGTTGGAACACTGAAGCTTTCTTT. Translated, it gives CASSQGVGSWNTEAFF.

The V and J genes are TRBV3-1 (or the pseudogene TRBV3-2) and TRBJ2-7; D remains ambiguous. Trimming pared 4 bases from V and 2 bases from J, leaving 9 bases between. Germline V lookup: CDR1 LGHDT, CDR2 YNNKEL (reference sequence). CDR3 length: 13 amino acids. Here the CDR3 reads CASSRRQAYEQYF. For the CDR3, the DNA is TGTGCCAGCAGCCGGCGCCAGGCCTACGAGCAGTACTTC.

This chain joins TRBV9 and TRBJ2-1; a weak D match, TRBD1 (6 bases). The CDR3 covers 14 residues. Germline assignment: CDR1 SGDLS and CDR2 YYNGEE. Trimming removed 6 bases at V and 6 bases at J, with 16 bases between. The CDR3 DNA is TGTGCCAGCATGAGGGACAAACCTGGCAATGAGCAGTTCTTC. Amino acid sequence: CASMRDKPGNEQFF.

J is TRBJ2-1 and V is TRBV3-1 (or the pseudogene TRBV3-2), with 8 bases identical to TRBD2. The germline V gene has CDR1 LGHDT and CDR2 YNNKEL (reference sequence). Unmatched junction bases numbered 7, after V lost 1 base and J lost 11 bases. This CDR3 comprises 14 residues. CDR3 protein: CASSQVSRGGKQFF. CDR3 nucleotide sequence: TGTGCCAGCAGCCAAGTTTCCCGGGGGGGGAAGCAGTTCTTC.

The chain links TRBV5-1 to TRBJ2-5, with a possible D match to TRBD2 (6 bases). CDR3 size: 14 residues. Germline V gene lookup returns CDR1 SGHRS and CDR2 YFSETQ. V lost 4 bases and J lost 1, with 11 bases in between. The CDR3 region has the DNA TGCGCCAGCAGCGGAGGGACTTTCCAAGAGACCCAGTACTTC. Protein sequence: CASSGGTFQETQYF.